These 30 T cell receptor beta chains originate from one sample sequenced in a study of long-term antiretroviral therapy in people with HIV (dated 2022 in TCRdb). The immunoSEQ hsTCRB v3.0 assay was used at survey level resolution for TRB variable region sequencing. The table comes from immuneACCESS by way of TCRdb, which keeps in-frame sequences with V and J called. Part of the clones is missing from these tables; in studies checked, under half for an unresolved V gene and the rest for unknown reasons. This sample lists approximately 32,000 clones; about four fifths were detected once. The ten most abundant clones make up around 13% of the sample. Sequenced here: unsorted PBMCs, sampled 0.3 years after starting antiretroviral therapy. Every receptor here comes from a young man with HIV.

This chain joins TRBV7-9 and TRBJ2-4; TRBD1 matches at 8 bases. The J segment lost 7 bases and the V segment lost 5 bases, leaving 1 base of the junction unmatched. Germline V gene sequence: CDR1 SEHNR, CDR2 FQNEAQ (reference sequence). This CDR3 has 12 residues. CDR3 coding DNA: TGTGCCAGCAGCCGGGACAGGAACATTCAGTACTTC. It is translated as CASSRDRNIQYF.

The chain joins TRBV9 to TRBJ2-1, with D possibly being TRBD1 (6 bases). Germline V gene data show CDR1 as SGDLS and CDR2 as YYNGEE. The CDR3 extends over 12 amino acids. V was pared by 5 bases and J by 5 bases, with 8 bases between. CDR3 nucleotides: TGTGCCAGCAGGGCAGGGGACAATGAGCAGTTCTTC. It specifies CASRAGDNEQFF.

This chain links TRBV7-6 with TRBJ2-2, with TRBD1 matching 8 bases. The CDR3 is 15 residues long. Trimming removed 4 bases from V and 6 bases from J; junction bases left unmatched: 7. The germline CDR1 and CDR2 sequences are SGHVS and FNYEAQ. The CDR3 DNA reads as TGTGCCAGCAGCTCTGGACAGGGTCCCGCCGGGGAGCTGTTTTTT. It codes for CASSSGQGPAGELFF.

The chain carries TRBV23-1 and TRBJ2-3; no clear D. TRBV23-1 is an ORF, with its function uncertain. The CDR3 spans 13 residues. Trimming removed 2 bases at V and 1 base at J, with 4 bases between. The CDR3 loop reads CASSQGGTDTQYF. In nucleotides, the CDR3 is TGCGCCAGCAGTCAAGGGGGCACAGATACGCAGTATTTT.

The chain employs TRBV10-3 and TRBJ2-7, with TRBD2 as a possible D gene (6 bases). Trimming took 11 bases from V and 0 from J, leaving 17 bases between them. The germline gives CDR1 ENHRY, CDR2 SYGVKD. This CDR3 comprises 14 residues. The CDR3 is CASRAGTTSYEQYF. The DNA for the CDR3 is TGTGCCTCCAGGGCGGGGACCACCTCCTACGAGCAGTACTTC.

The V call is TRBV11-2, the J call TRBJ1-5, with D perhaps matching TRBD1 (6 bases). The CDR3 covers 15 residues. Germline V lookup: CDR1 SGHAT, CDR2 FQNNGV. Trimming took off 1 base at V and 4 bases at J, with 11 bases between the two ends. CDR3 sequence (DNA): TGTGCCAGCAGCTTAGGGGGGGCCGCTAATCAGCCCCAGCATTTT. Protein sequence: CASSLGGAANQPQHF.

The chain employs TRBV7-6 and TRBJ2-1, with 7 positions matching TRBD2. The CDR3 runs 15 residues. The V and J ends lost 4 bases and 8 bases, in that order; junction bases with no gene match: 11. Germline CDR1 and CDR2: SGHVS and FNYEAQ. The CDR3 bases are TGTGCCAGCAGCTCAACGGGAGGAATTCGGGATGAGCAGTTCTTC. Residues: CASSSTGGIRDEQFF.

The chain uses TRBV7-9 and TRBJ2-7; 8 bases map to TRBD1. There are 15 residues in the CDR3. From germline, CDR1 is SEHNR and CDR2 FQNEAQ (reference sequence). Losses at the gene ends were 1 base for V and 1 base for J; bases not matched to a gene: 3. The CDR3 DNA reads TGTGCCAGCAGCTTAGGGAGGACAGGGTCCTACGAGCAGTACTTC. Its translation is CASSLGRTGSYEQYF.

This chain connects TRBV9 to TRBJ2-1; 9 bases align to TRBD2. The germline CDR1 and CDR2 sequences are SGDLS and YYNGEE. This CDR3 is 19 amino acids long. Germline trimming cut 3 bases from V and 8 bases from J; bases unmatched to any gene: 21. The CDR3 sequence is CASSANPSRTSEEGHEQFF. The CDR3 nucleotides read TGTGCCAGCAGCGCCAACCCAAGTCGGACTAGCGAGGAGGGGCATGAGCAGTTCTTC.

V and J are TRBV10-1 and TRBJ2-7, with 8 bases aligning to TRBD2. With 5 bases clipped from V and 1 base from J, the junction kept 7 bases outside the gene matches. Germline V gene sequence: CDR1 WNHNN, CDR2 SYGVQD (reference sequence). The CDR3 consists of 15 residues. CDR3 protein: CASSSASGGSYEQYF. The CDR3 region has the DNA TGCGCCAGCAGTAGCGCAAGCGGGGGATCCTACGAGCAGTACTTC.

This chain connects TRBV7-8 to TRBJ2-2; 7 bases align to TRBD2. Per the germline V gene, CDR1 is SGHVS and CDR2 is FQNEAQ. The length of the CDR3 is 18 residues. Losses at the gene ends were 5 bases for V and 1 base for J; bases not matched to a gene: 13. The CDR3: CASSGGGVASGNTGELFF. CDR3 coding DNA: TGTGCCAGCAGCGGGGGGGGTGTCGCTAGCGGGAACACCGGGGAGCTGTTTTTT.

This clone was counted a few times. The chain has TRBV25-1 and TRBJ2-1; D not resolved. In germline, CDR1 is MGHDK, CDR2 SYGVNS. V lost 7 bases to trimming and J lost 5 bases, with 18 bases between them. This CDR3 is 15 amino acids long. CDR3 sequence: CASTEDGGLDNEQFF. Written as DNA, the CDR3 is TGTGCCAGCACAGAAGACGGCGGATTGGACAATGAGCAGTTCTTC.

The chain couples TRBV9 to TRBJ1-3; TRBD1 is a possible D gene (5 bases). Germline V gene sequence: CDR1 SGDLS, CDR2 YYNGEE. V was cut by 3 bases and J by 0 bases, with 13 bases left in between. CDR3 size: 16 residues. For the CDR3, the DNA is TGTGCCAGCAGCGGCCACAGGTACGACTCTGGAAACACCATATATTTT. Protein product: CASSGHRYDSGNTIYF. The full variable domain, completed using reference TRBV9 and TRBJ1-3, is DSGVTQTPKHLITATGQRVTLRCSPRSGDLSVYWYQQSLDQGLQFLIQYYNGEERAKGNILERFSAQQFPDLHSELNLSSLELGDSALYFCASSGHRYDSGNTIYFGEGSWLTVV.

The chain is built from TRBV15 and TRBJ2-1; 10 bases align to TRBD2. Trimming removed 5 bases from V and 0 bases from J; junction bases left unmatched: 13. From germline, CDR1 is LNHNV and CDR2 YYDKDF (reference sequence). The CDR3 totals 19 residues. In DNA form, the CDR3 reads TGTGCCACCAGCGGCTTGTTAAGCGGGAGGGAAAGCTCCTACAATGAGCAGTTCTTC. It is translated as CATSGLLSGRESSYNEQFF.

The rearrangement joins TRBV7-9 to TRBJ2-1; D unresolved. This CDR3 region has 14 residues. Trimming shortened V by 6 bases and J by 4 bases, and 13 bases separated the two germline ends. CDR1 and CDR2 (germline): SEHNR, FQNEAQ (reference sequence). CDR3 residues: CASSMGGWYNEQFF. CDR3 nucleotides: TGTGCCAGCAGTATGGGTGGGTGGTACAATGAGCAGTTCTTC.

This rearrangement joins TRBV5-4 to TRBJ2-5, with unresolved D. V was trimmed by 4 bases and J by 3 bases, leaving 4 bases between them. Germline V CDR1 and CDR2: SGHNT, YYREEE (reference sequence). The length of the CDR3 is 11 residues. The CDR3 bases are TGTGCCAGCAGCGTCAAAGAGACCCAGTACTTC. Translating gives CASSVKETQYF.

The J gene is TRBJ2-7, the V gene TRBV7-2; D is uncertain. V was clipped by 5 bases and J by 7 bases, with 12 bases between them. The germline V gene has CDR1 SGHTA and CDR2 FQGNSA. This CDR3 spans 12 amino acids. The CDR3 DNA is TGTGCCAGCAGCCCGATTCGGACGGAGCAGTACTTC. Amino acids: CASSPIRTEQYF.

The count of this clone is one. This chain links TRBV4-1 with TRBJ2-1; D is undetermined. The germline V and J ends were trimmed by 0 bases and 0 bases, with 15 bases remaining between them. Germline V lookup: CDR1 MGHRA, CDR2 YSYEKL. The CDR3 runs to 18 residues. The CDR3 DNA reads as TGCGCCAGCAGCCAAGAAGGTGGGTTAGGAAGCTCCTACAATGAGCAGTTCTTC. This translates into CASSQEGGLGSSYNEQFF.

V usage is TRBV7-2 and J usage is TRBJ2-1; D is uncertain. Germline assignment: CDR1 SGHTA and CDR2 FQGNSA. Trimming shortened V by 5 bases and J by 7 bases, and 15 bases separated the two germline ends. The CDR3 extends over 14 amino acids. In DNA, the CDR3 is TGTGCCAGCAGCGAGAAGAGAGGTGGGAATGAGCAGTTCTTC. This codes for CASSEKRGGNEQFF.

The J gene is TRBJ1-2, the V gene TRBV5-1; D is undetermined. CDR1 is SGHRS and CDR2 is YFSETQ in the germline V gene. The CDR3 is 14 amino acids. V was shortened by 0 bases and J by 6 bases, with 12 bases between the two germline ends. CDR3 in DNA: TGCGCCAGCAGCTTGGCCGGAGGCCAAGATGGCTACACCTTC. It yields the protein CASSLAGGQDGYTF.

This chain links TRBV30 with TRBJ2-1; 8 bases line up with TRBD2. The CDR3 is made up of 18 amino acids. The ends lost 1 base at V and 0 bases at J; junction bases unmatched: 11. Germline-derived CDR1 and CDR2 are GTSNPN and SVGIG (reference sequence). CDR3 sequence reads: CAWSARGLAGLSYNEQFF. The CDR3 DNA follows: TGTGCCTGGAGTGCGAGAGGGCTAGCGGGCCTCTCCTACAATGAGCAGTTCTTC.

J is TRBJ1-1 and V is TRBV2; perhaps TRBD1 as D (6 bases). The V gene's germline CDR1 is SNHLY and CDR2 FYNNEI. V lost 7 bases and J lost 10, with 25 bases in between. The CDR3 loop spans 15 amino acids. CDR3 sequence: CASTRPSRGGNGAFF. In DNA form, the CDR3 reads TGTGCCAGCACCCGACCGTCCCGGGGGGGCAATGGAGCTTTCTTT.

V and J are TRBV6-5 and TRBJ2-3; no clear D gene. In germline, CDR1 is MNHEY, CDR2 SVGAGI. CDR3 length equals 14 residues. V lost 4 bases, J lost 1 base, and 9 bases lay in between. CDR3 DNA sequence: TGTGCCAGCAGTTTCCGGTATGGCACAGATACGCAGTATTTT. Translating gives CASSFRYGTDTQYF.

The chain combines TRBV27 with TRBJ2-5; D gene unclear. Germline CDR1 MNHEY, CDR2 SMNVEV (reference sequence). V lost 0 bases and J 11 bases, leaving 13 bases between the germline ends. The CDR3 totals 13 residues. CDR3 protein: CASSLSPPAVQYF. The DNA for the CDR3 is TGTGCCAGCAGTTTATCCCCCCCCGCGGTTCAGTACTTC.

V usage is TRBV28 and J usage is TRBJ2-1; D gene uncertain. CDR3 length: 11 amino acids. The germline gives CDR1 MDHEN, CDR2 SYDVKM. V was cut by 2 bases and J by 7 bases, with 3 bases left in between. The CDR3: CASSLMNEQFF. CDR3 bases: TGTGCCAGCAGTTTAATGAATGAGCAGTTCTTC.

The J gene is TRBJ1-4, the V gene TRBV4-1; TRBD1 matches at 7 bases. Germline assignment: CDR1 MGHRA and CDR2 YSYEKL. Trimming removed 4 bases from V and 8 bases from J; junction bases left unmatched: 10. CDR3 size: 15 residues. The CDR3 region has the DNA TGCGCCAGCAGCCCTATGACAGGGATTGGCGAAAAACTGTTTTTT. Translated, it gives CASSPMTGIGEKLFF.

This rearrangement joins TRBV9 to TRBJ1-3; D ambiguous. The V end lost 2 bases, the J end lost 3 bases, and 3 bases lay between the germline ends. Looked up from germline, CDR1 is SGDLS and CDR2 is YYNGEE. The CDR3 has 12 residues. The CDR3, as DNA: TGTGCCAGCAGCGTGAATGGAAACACCATATATTTT. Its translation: CASSVNGNTIYF.

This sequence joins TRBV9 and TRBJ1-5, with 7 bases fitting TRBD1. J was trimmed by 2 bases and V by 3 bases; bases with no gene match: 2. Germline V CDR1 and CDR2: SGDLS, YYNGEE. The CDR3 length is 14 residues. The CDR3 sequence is CASSGGQRNQPQHF. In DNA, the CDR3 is TGTGCCAGCAGCGGGGGACAGCGCAATCAGCCCCAGCATTTT.

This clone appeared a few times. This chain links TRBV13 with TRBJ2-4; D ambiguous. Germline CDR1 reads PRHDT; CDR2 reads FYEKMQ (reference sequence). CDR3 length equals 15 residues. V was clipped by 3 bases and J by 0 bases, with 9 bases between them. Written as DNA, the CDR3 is TGTGCCAGCAGCTTCCTTTCTGAAGCCAAAAACATTCAGTACTTC. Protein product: CASSFLSEAKNIQYF.

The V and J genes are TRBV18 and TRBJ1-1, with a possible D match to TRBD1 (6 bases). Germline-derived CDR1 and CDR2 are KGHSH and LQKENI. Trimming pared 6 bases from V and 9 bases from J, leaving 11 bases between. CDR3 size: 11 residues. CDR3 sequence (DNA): TGTGCCAGCTCGCAACAGGGCCAAGCTTTCTTT. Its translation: CASSQQGQAFF.